This T cell receptor (beta chain) was retrieved from a study of T cells in Graves' hyperthyroidism and ophthalmopathy. What was amplified from RNA transcripts were TCR beta CDR3 regions. TCR CDR3 regions were first amplified by RT-PCR with HTBI primers. One entry per CDR3 protein results from TCRdb running MiXCR on the multiplex PCR reads. The sample yields 350,000 to 400,000 distinct CDR3 sequences, about 20% seen once. This clonotype has ten or more counts. The antigen is undetermined. Study conclusions and caveats: Researchers found most expanded thyroid clonotypes above 0.001 in blood as well.

The CDR3 covers 17 residues. Trimming at V came to 5 bases and at J to 4 bases, leaving 11 bases not matched to a gene. When ophthalmopathy did not progress within 18 months, Graves' hyperthyroidism was considered stable. The authors took PBMCs from over 8.5 ml fresh peripheral blood. This clonotype was sampled from a woman aged 18-29 years with Graves' hyperthyroidism. The sequenced sample was blood. V and J are TRBV12-3 or TRBV12-4 and TRBJ1-6, with 7 bases lining up with TRBD1. The CDR3 spells CASSIMKGGRYNSPLHF. The CDR3 coding sequence is TGTGCCAGCAGTATCATGAAAGGGGGCCGGTATAATTCACCCCTCCACTTT.